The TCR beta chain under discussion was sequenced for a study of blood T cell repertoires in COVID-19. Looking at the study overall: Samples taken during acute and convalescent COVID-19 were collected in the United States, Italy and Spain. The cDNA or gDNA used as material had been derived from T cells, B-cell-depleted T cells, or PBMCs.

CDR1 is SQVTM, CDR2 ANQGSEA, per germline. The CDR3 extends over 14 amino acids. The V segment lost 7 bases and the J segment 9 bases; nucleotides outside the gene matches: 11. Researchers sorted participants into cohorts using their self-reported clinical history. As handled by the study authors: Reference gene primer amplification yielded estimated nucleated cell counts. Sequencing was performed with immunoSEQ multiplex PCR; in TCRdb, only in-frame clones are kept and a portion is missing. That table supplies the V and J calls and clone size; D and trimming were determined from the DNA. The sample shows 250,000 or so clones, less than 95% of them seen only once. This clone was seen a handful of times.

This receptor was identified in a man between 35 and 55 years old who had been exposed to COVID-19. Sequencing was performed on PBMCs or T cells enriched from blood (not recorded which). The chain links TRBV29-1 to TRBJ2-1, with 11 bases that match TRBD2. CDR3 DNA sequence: TGCAGCGCGATACTAGCGGGAGTAGGAGGTGAGCAGTTCTTC. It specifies CSAILAGVGGEQFF.